This TCR beta chain came from a study of control samples from healthy donors and cancer patients. Sequenced by immunoSEQ multiplex PCR; TCRdb stores in-frame clones only, minus some. The repertoire holds around 110,000 clones, with over 75% as singletons. Germline loops: CDR1 MDHEN, CDR2 SYDVKM. Deletions cut 1 base from V and 1 base from J, with 4 bases between. The CDR3 covers 13 residues. The chain carries TRBV28 and TRBJ1-1; no definite D call. The TCR was taken from a woman aged 45-59 years with colorectal cancer. The sequenced sample consisted of PBMCs. CDR3 loop: CASSLSGNTEAFF. The DNA of the CDR3 is TGTGCCAGCAGTTTATCAGGGAACACTGAAGCTTTCTTT.